A single sample is the source of the 20 T cell receptor beta chains below, sequenced in a study of control samples from healthy donors and cancer patients. Here immunoSEQ multiplex PCR was the method, and the copy in TCRdb shows in-frame clones only, minus some. Altogether 120,000 or so clones are present, about 91% being singletons, with the ten largest covering 8.5% to 10%. Source material: blood. These receptor sequences come from a man aged 18 to 30 in good health.

The rearrangement links TRBV5-1 to TRBJ1-1, with D tentatively TRBD1 (5 bases). Germline-derived CDR1 and CDR2 are SGHRS and YFSETQ. Trimming removed 4 bases from V and 7 bases from J, with 14 bases in between. The CDR3 totals 13 residues. The CDR3 reads CASSVEGVSEAFF. In DNA form, the CDR3 reads TGCGCCAGCAGCGTGGAAGGGGTGAGTGAAGCTTTCTTT.

The CDR3 DNA reads TGTGCCACCAGCAGAGGGCCGCTGGTAGGCCAGCCCCAGCATTTT. Protein sequence: CATSRGPLVGQPQHF. The chain employs TRBV15 and TRBJ1-5, with D hard to call. Trimming left V 1 base short and J 7 bases short, with 14 bases between. This CDR3 has 15 residues. Germline V gives CDR1 LNHNV, CDR2 YYDKDF (reference sequence).

The rearrangement uses TRBV4-1 and TRBJ2-5; a weak D match, TRBD1 (6 bases). This CDR3 is built from 15 residues. V lost 5 bases to trimming and J lost 1 base, with 14 bases between them. Germline-derived CDR1 and CDR2 are MGHRA and YSYEKL. CDR3 DNA sequence: TGCGCCAGCAGCTACAGGGTAGGGTCCCAAGAGACCCAGTACTTC. This sequence encodes CASSYRVGSQETQYF.

This chain joins TRBV5-4 and TRBJ1-3; a possible D gene is TRBD1 (6 bases). The germline V gene encodes CDR1 SGHNT and CDR2 YYREEE (reference sequence). The ends were cut back, 2 bases at V and 0 bases at J, with 9 bases in the middle. CDR3 length: 15 amino acids. CDR3 DNA sequence: TGTGCCAGCAGCTTCGGACAGTCCTCTGGAAACACCATATATTTT. Translated: CASSFGQSSGNTIYF.

The chain has TRBV11-2 and TRBJ2-2; 7 bases are shared with TRBD1. The germline V gene encodes CDR1 SGHAT and CDR2 FQNNGV. V trimming: 5 bases; J trimming: 6 bases; junction bases outside the gene matches: 3. The CDR3 sequence is 13 residues long. Here the CDR3 reads CASSADRSGELFF. The DNA for the CDR3 is TGTGCCAGCAGCGCGGACAGGTCCGGGGAGCTGTTTTTT. The full variable domain, completed using reference TRBV11-2 and TRBJ2-2, is EAGVAQSPRYKIIEKRQSVAFWCNPISGHATLYWYQQILGQGPKLLIQFQNNGVVDDSQLPKDRFSAERLKGVDSTLKIQPAKLEDSAVYLCASSADRSGELFFGEGSRLTVL.

The count of this clone is one. The CDR3 DNA sequence: TGTGCCAGCAGGGATTCCTTTATGCCCCAGCATTTT. This codes for CASRDSFMPQHF. This chain connects TRBV2 to TRBJ1-5; D is uncertain. Trimming removed 6 bases at V and 9 bases at J, with 12 bases between. Germline CDR1 and CDR2: SNHLY and FYNNEI. This CDR3 has 12 amino acids.

The chain links TRBV11-3 to TRBJ2-1; 7 bases match TRBD2. V trimming: 2 bases; J trimming: 6 bases; junction bases outside the gene matches: 13. This CDR3 is built from 17 residues. Germline CDR1 SGHNT, CDR2 YENEEA. CDR3 region: CASSLTIGRGRSNEQFF. CDR3 coding DNA: TGTGCCAGCAGCTTAACGATAGGGCGGGGGAGGTCCAATGAGCAGTTCTTC.

Worth noting for this clone: The same CDR3 can be traced to other DNA sequences in this sample. The V gene is TRBV6-5, the J gene TRBJ2-7; either TRBD1 or TRBD2 may supply D (6 bases each). Germline CDR1 reads MNHEY; CDR2 reads SVGAGI. V dropped 0 bases and J dropped 3 bases, with 12 bases sitting between them. The CDR3 consists of 15 residues. The CDR3 sequence is CASSYSPQGGYEQYF. In DNA form, the CDR3 reads TGTGCCAGCAGTTACTCGCCACAGGGAGGCTACGAGCAGTACTTC.

The rearrangement links TRBV9 to TRBJ1-1; D is perhaps TRBD1 (5 bases). This CDR3 has 15 residues. Germline lookup yields CDR1 SGDLS and CDR2 YYNGEE. V lost 0 bases and J 1 base, leaving 10 bases between the germline ends. The DNA for the CDR3 is TGTGCCAGCAGCGTAGTAAGGGGCCGGAACACTGAAGCTTTCTTT. It translates to CASSVVRGRNTEAFF.

The gene calls are TRBV27 and TRBJ2-3; D is unclear. The CDR3 loop spans 14 amino acids. Deletions cut 2 bases from V and 0 bases from J, with 6 bases between. Germline V lookup: CDR1 MNHEY, CDR2 SMNVEV (reference sequence). CDR3 amino acids: CASSLVWSTDTQYF. CDR3 bases: TGTGCCAGCAGTTTAGTCTGGAGCACAGATACGCAGTATTTT.

The gene calls are TRBV11-1 and TRBJ1-1; possible D gene TRBD1, 6 bases. CDR1 and CDR2 from the germline V gene are SGHAT and FQDESV (reference sequence). The CDR3 extends over 12 amino acids. The V gene lost 3 bases and the J gene lost 6 bases, with 8 bases spanning the gap. CDR3 sequence reads: CASSFGGPEAFF. The CDR3, as DNA: TGTGCCAGCAGCTTCGGGGGCCCTGAAGCTTTCTTT.

The chain joins TRBV7-9 to TRBJ2-4; a possible D gene is TRBD1 (5 bases). The germline V gene has CDR1 SEHNR and CDR2 FQNEAQ (reference sequence). The CDR3 has 12 amino acids. Trimming removed 6 bases from V and 5 bases from J, with 8 bases in between. DNA for the CDR3: TGTGCCAGCAGTTCGACAGAAAACATTCAGTACTTC. It yields the protein CASSSTENIQYF.

This chain uses TRBV18 with TRBJ2-1; TRBD2 matches at 15 bases. Losses at the gene ends were 2 bases for V and 6 bases for J; bases not matched to a gene: 8. The CDR3 is 18 amino acids. Germline CDR1 KGHSH, CDR2 LQKENI. CDR3 loop: CASSPEGLAGGRGNEQFF. DNA of the CDR3: TGTGCCAGCTCACCAGAGGGACTAGCGGGGGGCCGGGGCAATGAGCAGTTCTTC.

V usage is TRBV10-2 and J usage is TRBJ2-1; tentatively, D is TRBD1 (6 bases). The CDR3 has 16 amino acids. The germline gives CDR1 WSHSY, CDR2 SAAADI. V lost 5 bases and J 3 bases, leaving 17 bases between the germline ends. This CDR3 reads CASSPIQGILYNEQFF. The DNA for the CDR3 is TGCGCCAGCAGTCCTATACAGGGAATACTCTACAATGAGCAGTTCTTC.

The chain links TRBV19 to TRBJ1-4; D remains ambiguous. This CDR3 contains 16 residues. V was clipped by 4 bases and J by 0 bases, with 12 bases between them. Germline V gives CDR1 LNHDA, CDR2 SQIVND (reference sequence). This chain's CDR3 is CASSKPTVATNEKLFF. In DNA form, the CDR3 reads TGTGCCAGTAGTAAACCGACGGTTGCAACTAATGAAAAACTGTTTTTT.

This clone appeared a single time. V gene TRBV5-1 combines with J gene TRBJ2-7; D is unclear. The germline V and J ends were trimmed by 5 bases and 7 bases, with 10 bases remaining between them. The germline CDR1 and CDR2 sequences are SGHRS and YFSETQ. CDR3 length: 11 amino acids. CDR3 sequence (DNA): TGCGCCAGCAGAGACGGCAGGGAGCAGTACTTC. Its translation is CASRDGREQYF.

The chain carries TRBV19 and TRBJ1-5; no reliable D call. Germline V lookup: CDR1 LNHDA, CDR2 SQIVND (reference sequence). Trimming took 3 bases from V and 5 from J, leaving 8 bases between them. The CDR3 consists of 13 residues. As DNA, the CDR3 is TGTGCCAGTAGTATTGAGGGATATCAGCCCCAGCATTTT. Translating it yields CASSIEGYQPQHF.

The gene calls are TRBV3-1 (or the pseudogene TRBV3-2) and TRBJ1-2; D might be TRBD1 (6 bases). V gave up 2 bases and J gave up 0 bases, with 16 bases separating them. The CDR3 is made up of 17 amino acids. Germline lookup yields CDR1 LGHDT and CDR2 YNNKEL (reference sequence). CDR3 nucleotides: TGTGCCAGCAGCCAAAATTACGGGACACCGACTAACTATGGCTACACCTTC. Translating gives CASSQNYGTPTNYGYTF.

The gene calls are TRBV5-1 and TRBJ2-2; TRBD1 aligns across 8 bases. In germline, CDR1 is SGHRS, CDR2 YFSETQ. The CDR3 extends over 15 amino acids. Trimming cost V 2 bases and J 7 bases; bases outside gene matches: 7. The CDR3 protein is CASSFSDRGHGELFF. CDR3 DNA: TGCGCCAGCAGCTTCTCCGACAGGGGCCACGGGGAGCTGTTTTTT.

Notes on this clone: An end of the junction differs from the germline gene, which may be a read error. The V call is TRBV7-3, the J call TRBJ2-3; 7 bases are shared with TRBD2. CDR3 length equals 16 residues. Germline V lookup: CDR1 SGHTA, CDR2 FQGTGA. The CDR3: CASRLRGGGSTDTQYF. DNA of the CDR3: TGTGCCAGCAGATTAAGGGGCGGGGGTAGCACAGATACGCAGTATTTT.